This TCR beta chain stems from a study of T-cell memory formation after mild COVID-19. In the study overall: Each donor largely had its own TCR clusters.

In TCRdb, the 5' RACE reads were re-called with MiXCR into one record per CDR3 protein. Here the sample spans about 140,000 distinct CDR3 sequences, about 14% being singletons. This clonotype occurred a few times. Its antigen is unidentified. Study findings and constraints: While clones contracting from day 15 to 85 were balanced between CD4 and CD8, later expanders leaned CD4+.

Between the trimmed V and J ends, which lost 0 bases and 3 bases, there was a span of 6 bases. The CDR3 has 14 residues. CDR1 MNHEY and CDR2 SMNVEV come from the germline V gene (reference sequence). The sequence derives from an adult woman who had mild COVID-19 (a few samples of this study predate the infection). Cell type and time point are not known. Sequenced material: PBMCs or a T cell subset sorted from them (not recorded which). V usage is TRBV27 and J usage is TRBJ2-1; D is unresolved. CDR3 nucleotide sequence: TGTGCCAGCAGTTTATCGGGTGTCTACAATGAGCAGTTCTTC. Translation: CASSLSGVYNEQFF.